This T cell receptor (beta chain) originates from a study of cytomegalovirus exposure and HLA in healthy donors. Regarding the study as a whole: A link between a missense DCLRE1C variant and TCR beta V- and J-gene trimming emerged from a later analysis.

A word on this clone: Its antigen is currently unknown.

CDR1 and CDR2 (germline): SGDLS, YYNGEE. The ends lost 4 bases at V and 10 bases at J; junction bases unmatched: 9. This CDR3 spans 13 amino acids. Both 60 Vbeta primers and 13 Jbeta primers went into the PCR. Generated by immunoSEQ multiplex PCR, the TCRdb table keeps only in-frame clones and is missing some. The repertoire holds about 150,000 clones, roughly 77% seen once, with 3.9% in the top ten. The sequencing sample was made of PBMCs. The receptor comes from a male donor in good health and CMV-seronegative. The chain has TRBV9 and TRBJ2-3; TRBD2 matches 7 bases. CDR3 in amino acids: CASSPRGEFAQYF. The CDR3, as DNA: TGTGCCAGCAGCCCCCGGGGGGAGTTTGCGCAGTATTTT.